Listed below are T cell receptor beta chains from one sample, sequenced in a study of OX40 agonist ivuxolimab in advanced cancers. This table comes from immunoSEQ multiplex PCR, and its TCRdb copy is limited to in-frame clones, with some not included. Of 45,000 to 55,000 clones listed, roughly nine tenths are singletons. Sequencing was performed on CD4+ or CD8+ T cells sorted from blood, taken in a trial of the OX40 agonist ivuxolimab. The source is an adult with an advanced solid tumor such as melanoma, head and neck, liver or kidney cancer. The CDR3 runs from the conserved cysteine through the conserved F or W. A D gene is named only where the DNA matches it firmly. A row's size may be missing; if present it is once, few, many or a size class.

abundance | j_gene | v_gene | d_gene | CDR3nt | CDR3aa
- | TRBJ2-1 | TRBV29-1 | - | TGCAGCCATGGGAGCCTCAATGAGCAGTTCTTC | CSHGSLNEQFF
- | TRBJ1-2 | TRBV28 | - | TGTGCCAGCAGTTTCGTTCGGAGAAACTATGGCTACACCTTC | CASSFVRRNYGYTF
- | TRBJ1-4 | TRBV9 | TRBD1 | TGTGCCAGCAGCGTAGGACAGGGCCGAACTAATGAAAAACTGTTTTTT | CASSVGQGRTNEKLFF
- | TRBJ1-4 | TRBV5-4 | - | TGTGCCAGCAGCCAAGTCCCCACTGGGGGGGTTGAAAAACTGTTTTTT | CASSQVPTGGVEKLFF
- | TRBJ2-2 | TRBV12-5 | - | TGTGCTAGTGGTTTGGCTGATAAGGAGGGTTCGACCACCGGGGAGCTGTTTTTT | CASGLADKEGSTTGELFF
once | TRBJ1-4 | TRBV7-2 | TRBD1 | TGTGCCAGCAGCCCGGGACAGGCGTCAGGGGAACTGTTTTTT | CASSPGQASGELFF
- | TRBJ1-5 | TRBV6-1 | - | TGTGCCAGCAGTGAACACTACTCCCCGGGGAATCAGCCCCAGCATTTT | CASSEHYSPGNQPQHF
once | TRBJ2-3 | TRBV6-1 | - | TGTGCCAGCAGACTCCAGGGTCACACAGATACGCAGTATTTT | CASRLQGHTDTQYF
- | TRBJ2-1 | TRBV7-3 | TRBD2 | TGTGCCAGCAGAGCTAGCGGGACCTCCTACAATGAGCAGTTCTTC | CASRASGTSYNEQFF
- | TRBJ2-1 | TRBV5-5 | TRBD1 | TGTGCCAGCAGCTTCGGGACAGTTGGTCATGAGCAGTTCTTC | CASSFGTVGHEQFF
- | TRBJ1-1 | TRBV6-6 | - | TGTGCCAGTACCCAACCATACAGTGACACTGAAGCTTTCTTT | CASTQPYSDTEAFF
- | TRBJ1-2 | TRBV30 | TRBD1 | TGTGCCGGAGGGTACAGGGGCTCCGAAAGCTATGGCTACACCTTC | CAGGYRGSESYGYTF
- | TRBJ2-3 | TRBV10-3 | TRBD1 | TGTGCCATCGGGGAAGGACAGGGCACAGATACGCAGTATTTT | CAIGEGQGTDTQYF
- | TRBJ2-1 | TRBV19 | TRBD2 | TGTGCCAGTAGTTCCTCGACTAGCGGGGCATACAATGAGCAGTTCTTC | CASSSSTSGAYNEQFF
few | TRBJ1-2 | TRBV19 | - | TGTGCCAGTAGTACCAACGACAGGCTCGGCTACACCTTC | CASSTNDRLGYTF